The T cell receptor beta chain under discussion was sequenced for a study of blood T cell repertoires in COVID-19 (dated by TCRdb to about 2020). Looking at the study overall: Collaborator samples came from the United States, Italy and Spain and covered acute and convalescent phases of COVID-19. The dataset comprised deeply sampled blood TCRbeta repertoires from subjects exposed to, actively infected with, or recovered from COVID-19. The prospective study material was composed of cDNA or gDNA derived from T cells, B-cell-depleted T cells, or PBMCs. The repertoires were released in a freely available public database intended as a resource for research on the immune response to SARS-CoV-2. Where HLA class I and class II types were available, the types were taken from metadata supplied by the sample provider, not from assay-based typing. Samples were obtained from the ongoing ImmuneRACE study (first 160 participants) and from about 1,300 subjects provided by 6 global collaborators. Sample metadata almost always included a de-identified subject ID, COVID-19 status, age in years and sex.

What the study reported, not specific to this receptor: Clinical and demographic metadata were provided uncurated, with the amount varying by source and participant.

Of note for this clone: Its antigen target is currently unknown. No much larger clone is present one base from it, and per-base qualities are unavailable. Additional DNA sequences in this sample encode the identical CDR3.

Participants in the prospective study were enrolled through a virtual design, were aged about 18 to 90 years, and lived in roughly 25 United States geographic areas. Cohort assignment in the prospective study relied on participant-reported clinical history from a screening survey and a study questionnaire. Exposed participants were defined as having been in contact with someone with a PCR-confirmed or clinician-diagnosed COVID-19 case within 2 weeks of study entry. In the prospective study, whole blood, serum and a nasopharyngeal or oropharyngeal swab were collected from each participant by mobile phlebotomists. Additional blood draws and questionnaires over a 2-month period could optionally be provided by prospective study participants. Before DNA extraction, prospective study blood samples were shipped either frozen or at room temperature. CDR1 MDHEN and CDR2 SYDVKM were looked up in the germline V gene. Unmatched junction bases come to 2, with V trimmed by 6 bases and J by 0 bases. Reading from cysteine to phenylalanine, the CDR3 counts 14 amino acids. Of the read, only the CDR3 DNA is kept; its 42 bases are in frame from base 1.

TCRbeta CDR3 regions were amplified from genomic DNA by means of the immunoSEQ Assay, a bias-controlled multiplex PCR. Concerning the study's data processing: The number of nucleated cells in each sample was estimated from the amplification of reference gene primers within the assay. To quantify the absolute abundance of each unique TCRbeta CDR3 rearrangement, sequence reads were collapsed and filtered. For each sample, productive Simpson clonality was calculated as the square root of Simpson's diversity index across productive rearrangements. TCRdb provides this immuneACCESS table in a form limited to in-frame rearrangements. Some clones are lacking; in checked studies, under half of them reflect an unresolved V gene, and why the rest are absent is not known. V and J calls and clone size are given by that table; D and trimming were obtained from the DNA. The sample table records 240,000 or so clones; more than 80% of these occur just once. About 1% of the sample lies in the top ten.

This clonotype was obtained from a man in his fifties or sixties who had been exposed to COVID-19. The sequencing sample was made of PBMCs or T cells enriched from blood (not recorded which). The V and J genes are TRBV28 and TRBJ1-5; TRBD1 lines up with 7 middle nucleotides. The CDR3 amino acid sequence is: CASSQGGSNQPQHF. The DNA sequence is given as TGTGCCAGCAGCCAGGGGGGTAGCAATCAGCCCCAGCATTTT.